A single sample is the source of the 5 T cell receptor beta chains below, sequenced in a study of T cell repertoires in cytomegalovirus infection. In TCRdb, the reads were re-called with MiXCR into one record per CDR3 protein. The sample holds a few hundred thousand distinct CDR3 sequences, approximately 9.5% seen once. Sequencing used PBMCs. Every receptor here comes from a human donor in good health (CMV status not recorded). Some clones in this sample may be carry-over from other donors' samples.

The J gene is TRBJ2-7, the V gene TRBV11-2; TRBD2 matches 9 bases. With V trimmed by 1 base and J by 2 bases, 6 bases remained unmatched. The CDR3 extends over 16 amino acids. Germline CDR1 and CDR2: SGHAT and FQNNGV. CDR3 protein: CASSLGFPSGTYEQYF. The CDR3 region has the DNA TGTGCCAGCAGCTTAGGGTTTCCTAGCGGGACCTACGAGCAGTACTTC.

The chain couples TRBV20-1 to TRBJ2-3; 9 nucleotides line up with TRBD2. The CDR3 is made up of 13 amino acids. V gave up 3 bases and J gave up 6 bases; unmatched junction bases: 4. Looked up from germline, CDR1 is DFQATT and CDR2 is SNEGSKA (reference sequence). CDR3 sequence reads: CSARASGGDTQYF. CDR3 nucleotide sequence: TGCAGTGCTAGGGCAAGCGGGGGGGATACGCAGTATTTT.

This clonotype turned up a few times. This chain uses TRBV7-2 with TRBJ2-7, with D perhaps TRBD1 (6 bases). Germline V gene sequence: CDR1 SGHTA, CDR2 FQGNSA. The germline V and J ends were trimmed by 5 bases and 4 bases, with 12 bases remaining between them. This CDR3 is built from 13 residues. CDR3 loop: CASSPSGQYEQYF. The CDR3 DNA reads as TGTGCCAGCAGCCCCTCCGGACAGTACGAGCAGTACTTC.

This clonotype was recorded many times. The rearrangement links TRBV10-3 to TRBJ1-2, with 9 bases matching TRBD1. CDR1 ENHRY and CDR2 SYGVKD come from the germline V gene. The CDR3 is 13 amino acids. Losses at the gene ends were 6 bases for V and 4 bases for J; bases not matched to a gene: 3. The DNA for the CDR3 is TGTGCCATCAGGGGGACAGGGATCTATGGCTACACCTTC. Translated, it gives CAIRGTGIYGYTF.

This clonotype was observed many times. The CDR3 region has the DNA TGCGCCAGCAGCCTCCAACTACCGGGGTATCTAGGGGAGCAGTACTTC. Residues: CASSLQLPGYLGEQYF. V gene TRBV4-1 combines with J gene TRBJ2-7, with D perhaps matching TRBD2 (5 bases). The CDR3 spans 16 residues. The germline V gene encodes CDR1 MGHRA and CDR2 YSYEKL. The V end lost 4 bases, the J end lost 7 bases, and 23 bases lay between the germline ends.